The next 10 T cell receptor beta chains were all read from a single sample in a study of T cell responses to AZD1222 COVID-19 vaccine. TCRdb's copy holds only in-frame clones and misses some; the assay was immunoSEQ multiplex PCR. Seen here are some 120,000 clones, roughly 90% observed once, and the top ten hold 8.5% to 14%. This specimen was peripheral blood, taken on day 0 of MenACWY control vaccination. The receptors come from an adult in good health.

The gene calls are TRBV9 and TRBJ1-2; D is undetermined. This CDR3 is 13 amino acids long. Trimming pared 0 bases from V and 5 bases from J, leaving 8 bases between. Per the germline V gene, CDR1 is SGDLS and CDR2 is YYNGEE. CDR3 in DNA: TGTGCCAGCAGCGTAGCGGGGTTTTATGGCTACACCTTC. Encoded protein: CASSVAGFYGYTF.

The CDR3 spells CASSRPDGEQYF. CDR3 coding DNA: TGTGCCAGCAGTCGGCCAGATGGCGAGCAGTACTTC. The V gene is TRBV6-5, the J gene TRBJ2-7; D not resolved. The CDR3 length is 12 residues. Germline CDR1 and CDR2: MNHEY and SVGAGI. The V and J ends lost 5 bases and 6 bases respectively, with 11 bases between them.

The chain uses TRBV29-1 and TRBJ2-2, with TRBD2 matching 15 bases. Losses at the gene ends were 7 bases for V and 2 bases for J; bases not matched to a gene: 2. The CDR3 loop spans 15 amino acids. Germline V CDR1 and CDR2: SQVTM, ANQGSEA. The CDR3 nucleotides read TGCAGCGCGGGACTAGCGGGAGGAAACACCGGGGAGCTGTTTTTT. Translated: CSAGLAGGNTGELFF.

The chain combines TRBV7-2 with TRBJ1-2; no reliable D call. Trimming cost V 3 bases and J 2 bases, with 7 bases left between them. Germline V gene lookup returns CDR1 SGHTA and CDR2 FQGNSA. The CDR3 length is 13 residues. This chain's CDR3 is CASSLDYNYGYTF. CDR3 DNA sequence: TGTGCCAGCAGCTTGGACTACAACTATGGCTACACCTTC.

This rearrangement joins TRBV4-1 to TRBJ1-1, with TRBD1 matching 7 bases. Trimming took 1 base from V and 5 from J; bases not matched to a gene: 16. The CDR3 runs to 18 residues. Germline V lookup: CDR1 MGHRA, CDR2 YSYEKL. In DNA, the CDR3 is TGCGCCAGCAGCCAAGTTCGAAGGACAGGTGAAAAGAGGACTGAAGCTTTCTTT. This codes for CASSQVRRTGEKRTEAFF.

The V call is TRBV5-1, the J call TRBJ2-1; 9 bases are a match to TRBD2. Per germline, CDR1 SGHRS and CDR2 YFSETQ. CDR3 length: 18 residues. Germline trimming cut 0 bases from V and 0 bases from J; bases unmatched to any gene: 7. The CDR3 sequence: CASSLVPSGEPSYNEQFF. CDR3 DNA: TGCGCCAGCAGCTTGGTTCCTAGCGGGGAACCCTCCTACAATGAGCAGTTCTTC.

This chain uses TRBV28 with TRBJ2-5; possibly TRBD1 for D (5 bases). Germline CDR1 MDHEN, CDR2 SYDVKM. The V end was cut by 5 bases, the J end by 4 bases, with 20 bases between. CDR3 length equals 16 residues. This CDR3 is CASSDLGSGLSETQYF. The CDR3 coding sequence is TGTGCCAGCAGTGACCTGGGGTCAGGGTTGTCAGAGACCCAGTACTTC.

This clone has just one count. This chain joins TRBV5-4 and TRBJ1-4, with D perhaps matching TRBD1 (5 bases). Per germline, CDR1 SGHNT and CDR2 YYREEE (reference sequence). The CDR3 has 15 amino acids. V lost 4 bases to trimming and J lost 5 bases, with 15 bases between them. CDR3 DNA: TGTGCCAGCAGCCTGTCCGGGGGACTAAATGAAAAACTGTTTTTT. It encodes CASSLSGGLNEKLFF.

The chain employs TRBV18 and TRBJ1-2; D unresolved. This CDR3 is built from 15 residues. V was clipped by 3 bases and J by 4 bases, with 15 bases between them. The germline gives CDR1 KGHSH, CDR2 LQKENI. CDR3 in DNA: TGTGCCAGCTCACCCCGCCAAGGGCAGCTCTATGGCTACACCTTC. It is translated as CASSPRQGQLYGYTF.

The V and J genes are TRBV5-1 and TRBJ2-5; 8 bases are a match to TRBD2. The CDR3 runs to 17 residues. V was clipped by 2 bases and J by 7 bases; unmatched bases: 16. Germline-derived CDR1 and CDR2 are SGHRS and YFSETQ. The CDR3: CASSLVGGGRPGVTQYF. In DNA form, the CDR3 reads TGCGCCAGCAGCTTAGTAGGCGGCGGGAGGCCCGGGGTGACCCAGTACTTC.